This TCR beta chain was identified in a study of CD8+ T cells in alopecia areata (dated by TCRdb to the late 2010s). With regard to the full study: The treated patients took part in an open-label pilot trial in which moderate-to-severe alopecia areata was treated with oral tofacitinib at 5 to 10 mg twice daily. Scalp tissue and sorted CD4+ and CD8+ peripheral blood T cells from patchy and totalis/universalis alopecia areata patients and from healthy controls were covered by human TCRbeta sequencing. TCRbeta CDR3 regions were amplified by immunoSEQ multiplex PCR using 35 Vbeta forward and 13 Jbeta reverse primers. For the treated patients, the SALT score, which quantifies what percentage of scalp surface area is affected, served as the measure of disease severity. To study T cell clonal expansion in alopecia areata, the researchers applied high-throughput TCRbeta sequencing to both the C3H/HeJ mouse model and human patients. Tofacitinib was given for 6 to 18 months, followed by 6 months of follow-up off drug to assess delayed response and recurrence. Patients on tofacitinib were biopsied at baseline and after 4 and 24 weeks of treatment, and several of the patients also had a later scalp biopsy. Scalp clonality was compared among normal scalp (n=4), patchy alopecia areata scalp (n=8), and alopecia totalis/universalis scalp (n=8). RNA came from the PAXgene miRNA kit for fixed scalp, the miRNeasy kit for PBMCs, and the RNeasy kit for mouse skin.

The germline V gene specifies SQVTM as CDR1 and ANQGSEA as CDR2. V is shortened by 1 base, J by 1 base, and the region joining them spans 4 bases. CDR3 length: 13 amino acids, cysteine to phenylalanine. Of the read, only the CDR3 DNA is kept; its 39 bases are in frame from base 1. Sample treatment or condition, as interpreted from the label and publication: oral pan-JAK inhibitor, 5-10 mg twice daily. Lesional scalp punch biopsies and peripheral blood were collected from alopecia areata patients. PBMCs were isolated by density centrifugation and stained for CD3, CD4 and CD8, and CD4+ and CD8+ T cells were sorted on a FACSAria. The method behind the library was the immunoSEQ multiplex PCR assay. RNA was extracted from all samples and reverse transcribed into cDNA as template for TCR sequencing. First-strand cDNA was synthesized with SuperScript III using a 2:1 mix of oligo-dT and random hexamers. A synthetic immune receptor repertoire was used to measure amplification bias, and any remaining bias was corrected computationally. Processing in the source paper ran as follows. Raw reads were preprocessed to remove errors, and CDR3 was defined according to IMGT conventions as the region from the conserved cysteine to phenylalanine. Clonality was computed by normalizing Shannon entropy by log2 of the number of productive unique TCRs and subtracting the result from 1. Whether scalp clones were CD4 or CD8 was inferred by matching scalp TCRbeta sequences against CD4 and CD8 repertoires sorted from blood. This is the immuneACCESS table as TCRdb keeps it, with only in-frame sequences that have V and J called. A part of the clones is gone; compared with another copy, unresolved V genes explain less than half, and the rest is unexplained. V and J calls plus clone size are reproduced from that table; the DNA served to infer D and trimming. In this sample the table shows under 110,000 clones, 55% to 70% of which occur a single time. 16% of the sample is in the top ten clones.

General conclusions and limits of the study: Compared with normal scalp, lesional scalp, particularly in alopecia totalis/universalis, had higher clonality and more expanded CD8+ clones, which suggests antigenic drive. Unlike mouse skin, which is dominated by gammadelta T cells, normal human skin has resident alphabeta T cells that are also sequenced, and this complicates analysis of the scalp TCR repertoire. With tofacitinib, both scalp clonality and the number of expanded CD8+ clones among the top 100 scalp clones went down significantly. During tofacitinib treatment, many expanded lesional clones stuck around in both scalp and blood, and this persistence may partly explain why relapse happens after treatment is stopped. Because the treated cohort was small and included a single nonresponder, larger studies are needed to assess links between baseline CD8+ expansion and response. Shared TCR sequences between patients were less evident than in mice, which may be partly attributable to HLA diversity in the patient population.

For this clone: Its antigen remains undetermined. No much larger clone exists at a distance of one base, and base qualities are not known.

The receptor was isolated from a human donor with alopecia areata. The receptor chain draws on TRBV29-1 and TRBJ2-2; the D gene is unclear. Specimen: CD8+ T cells sorted from blood, collected between weeks 55 and 65, from a patient treated with tofacitinib. The CDR3 region reads CSVEVRNTGELFF. The DNA reads as follows: TGCAGCGTTGAAGTTCGGAACACCGGGGAGCTGTTTTTT.